This T cell receptor beta chain was profiled in a study of T-cell memory formation after mild COVID-19. V gave up 5 bases and J gave up 0 bases, with 14 bases separating them. The CDR3 loop spans 15 amino acids. CDR1 is SGHRS and CDR2 is YFSETQ in the germline V gene. TCRdb itself ran the 5' RACE reads through MiXCR, one entry per CDR3 protein. The data show around 140,000 distinct CDR3 sequences, with 19% seen just once and under 2.5% held by the top ten. The TCR sequence derives from an adult woman who had mild COVID-19 (a few samples of this study predate the infection). Cell type and time point are not known. The sample taken for sequencing was PBMCs or a T cell subset sorted from them (not recorded which). The chain employs TRBV5-1 and TRBJ1-1; D is perhaps TRBD1 (6 bases). The CDR3 DNA sequence: TGCGCCAGCAGACACCGAGGGGGAATGAACACTGAAGCTTTCTTT. This gives the protein CASRHRGGMNTEAFF.